This TCR beta chain was sequenced for a study of shared clonotypes between healthy human individuals. Broader study findings: Read depth was anticipated to influence clonotype sharing among donors. Sampling involved blood alone; tissue repertoires likely differ.

This table comes from immunoSEQ multiplex PCR, and its TCRdb copy is limited to in-frame clones, with some not included. The table records approximately 2.3 million clones, just over 90% of them present only once. V was trimmed by 4 bases and J by 2 bases, leaving 15 bases between them. Germline CDR1 and CDR2: SNHLY and FYNNEI. CDR3 length equals 16 residues. Regarding this clone: Its specificity is not known.

The chain is built from TRBV2 and TRBJ1-5, with D tentatively TRBD1 (6 bases). This clonotype was obtained from a man aged 18 to 29 in good health. Some clones in this sample may be carry-over from other donors' samples. The sample taken for sequencing was naive CD4+ T cells from PBMCs. Subset indicated: CD45RA+ positively selected. The CDR3 DNA sequence: TGTGCCAGCAGTGGAAGGGGGTTAGGGGGCAATCAGCCCCAGCATTTT. Encoded protein: CASSGRGLGGNQPQHF.